This T cell receptor (beta chain) is drawn from a study of blood T cells in healthy people across ages. The use of a sample-barcoded 5' primer and a J-beta primer mix characterized a second PCR of about 6 to 12 cycles. Each sample provided no less than 3 million CDR3-containing paired-end reads. Via MiXCR, TCRdb re-called the 5' RACE reads, giving one row per CDR3 protein. The table records 1 million or so distinct CDR3 sequences, less than 50% of them present only once. CDR1 is SGHRS and CDR2 is YFSETQ in the germline V gene. Trimming removed 6 bases from V and 1 base from J; junction bases left unmatched: 9. This CDR3 region has 15 residues. This clonotype occurred once.

The origin of this receptor is a woman in her fifties or sixties in good health. The sample consisted of blood. V gene TRBV5-1 combines with J gene TRBJ1-1; 7 nucleotides line up with TRBD1. Written as DNA, the CDR3 is TGCGCCAGCAACCACTTCGACAGGGAGAACACTGAAGCTTTCTTT. As protein: CASNHFDRENTEAFF.